This T cell receptor beta chain was obtained from a study of CD8+CD57+ T cells in acquired aplastic anemia. Whole-study context: The DNA of sorted CD4+ and CD8+ cells averaged approximately 2.9 ug. General observations from the study: Fewer than 35 shared CD8+ CDR3s appeared highly expressed within patients' immunodominant clones.

Germline lookup yields CDR1 MDHEN and CDR2 SYDVKM. Trimming removed 3 bases from V and 5 bases from J; junction bases left unmatched: 5. The CDR3 spans 15 residues. This clonotype was seen at least ten times. Its antigen is not known. Genomic DNA constituted the template upon which TCR beta VDJ and CDR3 profiling was performed. TCRdb re-derived calls from the reads in MiXCR, one entry per CDR3 protein. The repertoire holds about 190,000 distinct CDR3 sequences, with roughly half as singletons. What was sequenced was sorted CD4+, CD8+, or CD8+CD57+ T cells (not recorded which) from PBMCs. The receptor comes from a human donor in good health, serving as a control. The V call is TRBV28, the J call TRBJ1-4, with TRBD1 matching over 8 bases. CDR3 residues: CASSLGGQANEKLFF. For the CDR3, the DNA is TGTGCCAGCAGTTTGGGGGGACAGGCGAATGAAAAACTGTTTTTT.